This TCR beta chain is drawn from a study of early T cells in non-severe SARS-CoV-2 infection. Background on the study: The study sequenced bulk RNA from unsorted whole blood, with chains unpaired.

Study-level findings and limits: Private and CD4 specificities were missed by VDJdb matching, which favored anti-spike CD8 responses.

Individual cDNA molecules received unique molecular identifiers. Via MiXCR, TCRdb re-called the 5' RACE reads, giving one row per CDR3 protein. The sample lists tens of thousands of distinct CDR3 sequences; roughly 12% were seen once. CDR1 is SGHRS, CDR2 YFSETQ, per germline. Trimming removed 0 bases from V and 4 bases from J; junction bases left unmatched: 7. This CDR3 is built from 16 residues. In its sample, this clonotype was seen many times. What it binds is unknown. The sequence came from an adult who was a healthcare worker with PCR-confirmed SARS-CoV-2 infection or an uninfected control (not recorded which). V usage is TRBV5-1 and J usage is TRBJ2-5, with 9 bases fitting TRBD2. Sequenced material: whole blood. The chain's CDR3 is CASSLAGSSGIETQYF. The CDR3 nucleotides read TGCGCCAGCAGCTTGGCCGGTTCTAGCGGGATAGAGACCCAGTACTTC.